The present TCR beta chain was sequenced within a study of identical twins. The CDR3 is made up of 14 amino acids. In germline, CDR1 is SGHRS, CDR2 YFSETQ. Deletions cut 4 bases from V and 3 bases from J, with 13 bases between. TCRdb ran MiXCR on the 5' RACE reads and lists one entry per CDR3 protein. This sample has roughly 1.6 million distinct CDR3 sequences, with roughly a third found just once. Sequenced input: cord blood. The chain recombines TRBV5-1 with TRBJ2-5, with a weak D call TRBD1 (5 bases). The TCR was taken from a newborn girl in good health. CDR3 bases: TGCGCCAGCAGCGTCAGGGTGGCCAAAGAGACCCAGTACTTC. As protein: CASSVRVAKETQYF.